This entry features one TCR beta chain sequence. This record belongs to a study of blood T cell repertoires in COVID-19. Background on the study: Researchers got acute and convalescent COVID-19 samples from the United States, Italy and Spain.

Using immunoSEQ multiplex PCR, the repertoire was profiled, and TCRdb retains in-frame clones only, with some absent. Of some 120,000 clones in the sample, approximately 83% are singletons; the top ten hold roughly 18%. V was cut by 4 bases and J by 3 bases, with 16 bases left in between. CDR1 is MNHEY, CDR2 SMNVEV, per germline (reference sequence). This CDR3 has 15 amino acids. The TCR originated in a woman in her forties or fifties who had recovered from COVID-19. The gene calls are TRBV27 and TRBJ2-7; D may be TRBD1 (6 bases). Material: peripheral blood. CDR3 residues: CASSSSQGGFYEQYF. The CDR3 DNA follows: TGTGCCAGCAGTTCCTCACAGGGCGGATTCTACGAGCAGTACTTC.